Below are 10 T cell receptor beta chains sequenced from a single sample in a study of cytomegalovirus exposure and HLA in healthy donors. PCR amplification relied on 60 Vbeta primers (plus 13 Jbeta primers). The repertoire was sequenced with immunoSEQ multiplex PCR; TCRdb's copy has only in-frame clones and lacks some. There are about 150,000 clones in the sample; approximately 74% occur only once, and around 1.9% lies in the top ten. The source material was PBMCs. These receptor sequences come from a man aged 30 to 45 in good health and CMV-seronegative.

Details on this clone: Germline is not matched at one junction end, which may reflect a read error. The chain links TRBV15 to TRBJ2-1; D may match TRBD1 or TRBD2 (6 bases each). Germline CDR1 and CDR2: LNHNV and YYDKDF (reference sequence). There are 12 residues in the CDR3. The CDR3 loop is CATSRGGGEQFF. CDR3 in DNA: TGTGCCACCAGTAGAGGGGGAGGTGAGCAGTTCTTC.

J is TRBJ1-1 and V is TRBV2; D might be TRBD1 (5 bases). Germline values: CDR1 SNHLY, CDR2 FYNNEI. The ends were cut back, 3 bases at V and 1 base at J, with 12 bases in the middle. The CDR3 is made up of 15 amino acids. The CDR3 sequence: CASSDRTGGNTEAFF. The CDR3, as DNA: TGTGCCAGCAGTGACAGAACAGGCGGGAACACTGAAGCTTTCTTT. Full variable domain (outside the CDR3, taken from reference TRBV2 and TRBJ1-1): EPEVTQTPSHQVTQMGQEVILRCVPISNHLYFYWYRQILGQKVEFLVSFYNNEISEKSEIFDDQFSVERPDGSNFTLKIRSTKLEDSAMYFCASSDRTGGNTEAFFGQGTRLTVV.

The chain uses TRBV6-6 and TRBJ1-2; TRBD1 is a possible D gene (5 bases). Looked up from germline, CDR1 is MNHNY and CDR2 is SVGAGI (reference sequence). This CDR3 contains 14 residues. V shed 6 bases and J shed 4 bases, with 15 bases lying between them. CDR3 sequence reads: CASRGRAAGYGYTF. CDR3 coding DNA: TGTGCCAGCAGGGGCAGGGCTGCCGGCTATGGCTACACCTTC.

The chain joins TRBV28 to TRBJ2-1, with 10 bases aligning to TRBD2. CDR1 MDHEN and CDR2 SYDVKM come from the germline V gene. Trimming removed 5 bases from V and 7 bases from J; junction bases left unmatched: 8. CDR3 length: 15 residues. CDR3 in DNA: TGTGCCAGCAGTCCCAGCGGGGGGGCCTTGAATGAGCAGTTCTTC. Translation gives CASSPSGGALNEQFF. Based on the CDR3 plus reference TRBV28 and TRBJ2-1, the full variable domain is DVKVTQSSRYLVKRTGEKVFLECVQDMDHENMFWYRQDPGLGLRLIYFSYDVKMKEKGDIPEGYSVSREKKERFSLILESASTNQTSMYLCASSPSGGALNEQFFGPGTRLTVL.

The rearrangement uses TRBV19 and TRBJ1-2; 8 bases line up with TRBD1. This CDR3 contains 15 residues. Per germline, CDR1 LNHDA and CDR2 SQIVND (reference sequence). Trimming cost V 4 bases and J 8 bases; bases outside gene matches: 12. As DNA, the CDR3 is TGTGCCAGTAGTACCGGACAGGGAGGTTATGGCGGCTACACCTTC. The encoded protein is CASSTGQGGYGGYTF.

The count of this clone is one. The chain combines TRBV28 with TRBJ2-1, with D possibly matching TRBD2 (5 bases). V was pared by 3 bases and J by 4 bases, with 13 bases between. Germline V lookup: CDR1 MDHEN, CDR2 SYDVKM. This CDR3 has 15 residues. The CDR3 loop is CASSFSSSGYNEQFF. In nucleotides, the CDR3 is TGTGCCAGCAGTTTTTCTTCCTCGGGGTACAATGAGCAGTTCTTC. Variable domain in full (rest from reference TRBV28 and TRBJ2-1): DVKVTQSSRYLVKRTGEKVFLECVQDMDHENMFWYRQDPGLGLRLIYFSYDVKMKEKGDIPEGYSVSREKKERFSLILESASTNQTSMYLCASSFSSSGYNEQFFGPGTRLTVL.

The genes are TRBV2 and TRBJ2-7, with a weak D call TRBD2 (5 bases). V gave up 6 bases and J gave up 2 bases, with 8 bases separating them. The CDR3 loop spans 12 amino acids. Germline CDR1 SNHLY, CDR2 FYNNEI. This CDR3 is CASRALAYEQYF. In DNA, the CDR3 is TGTGCCAGCAGGGCACTAGCCTACGAGCAGTACTTC.

In nucleotides, the CDR3 is TGTGCCAGCAGTACAGGTGTTGGTGGCTACACCTTC. It encodes CASSTGVGGYTF. The V and J genes are TRBV5-4 and TRBJ1-2, with D possibly being TRBD1 (5 bases). CDR1 is SGHNT, CDR2 YYREEE, per germline (reference sequence). The CDR3 is 12 residues long. V lost 5 bases, J lost 7 bases, and 12 bases lay in between.

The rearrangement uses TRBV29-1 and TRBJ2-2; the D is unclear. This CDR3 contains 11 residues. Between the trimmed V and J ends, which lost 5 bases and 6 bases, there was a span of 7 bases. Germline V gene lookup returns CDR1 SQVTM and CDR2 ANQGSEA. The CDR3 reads CSVHSSGELFF. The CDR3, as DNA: TGCAGCGTTCACAGTTCCGGGGAGCTGTTTTTT.

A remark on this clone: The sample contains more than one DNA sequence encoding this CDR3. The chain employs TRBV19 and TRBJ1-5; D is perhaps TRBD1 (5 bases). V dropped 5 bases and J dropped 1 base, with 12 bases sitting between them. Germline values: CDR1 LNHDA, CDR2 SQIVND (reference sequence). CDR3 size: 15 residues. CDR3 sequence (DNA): TGTGCCAGTAGTGCCCAGGGAGGGAGCAATCAGCCCCAGCATTTT. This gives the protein CASSAQGGSNQPQHF.